This is a list of T cell receptor beta chains from one sample in a study of T cells after posttransplantation cyclophosphamide. Sequencing used immunoSEQ multiplex PCR; TCRdb keeps in-frame clones, though not all of them. The sample gives around 9,100 clones, roughly 98% of which show up once; 0.25% is in the top ten. The sequenced material came from naive CD4+ T cells sorted from PBMCs. The receptors come from a woman aged 55-70 years in good health, CMV-negative, and a related stem cell transplant donor. Each CDR3 is given with its conserved first and last residue. A D gene is named only where the DNA matches it firmly. Not all rows give a size; the values are once, few, many and, for expanded clones, a class.

>TRBJ2-5|TRBD2|.|TRBV7-6
CASSLGLAGAGETQYF
TGTGCCAGCAGCTTAGGACTAGCGGGGGCCGGAGAGACCCAGTACTTC
>TRBJ1-2|.|.|TRBV28
CASSLSTTPNYGYTF
TGTGCCAGCAGTTTATCTACTACCCCTAACTATGGCTACACCTTC
>TRBJ1-2|.|.|TRBV10-3
CAIKTGGYGYTF
TGTGCCATCAAGACAGGCGGCTATGGCTACACCTTC
>TRBJ2-5|TRBD2|.|TRBV25-1
CASSQAGGGRETQYF
TGTGCCAGCAGCCAAGCGGGGGGCGGGAGAGAGACCCAGTACTTC
>TRBJ1-2|TRBD1|once|TRBV15
CATSRGQGGDYGYTF
TGTGCCACCAGCAGAGGACAGGGGGGTGACTATGGCTACACCTTC
>TRBJ1-1|.|.|TRBV5-6
CASSFKNTEAFF
TGTGCCAGCAGTTTCAAGAACACTGAAGCTTTCTTT
>TRBJ2-4|.|.|TRBV21-1
CASSKRRDRGRGLAKNIQYF
TGTGCCAGCAGCAAACGTCGAGACAGGGGGCGAGGTCTAGCCAAAAACATTCAGTACTTC
>TRBJ2-1|.|.|TRBV9
CASSVFGNEQFF
TGTGCCAGCAGCGTTTTCGGTAATGAGCAGTTCTTC
>TRBJ2-7|TRBD1|.|TRBV10-3
CAISDTGGEQYF
TGTGCCATCAGTGACACAGGGGGCGAGCAGTACTTC
>TRBJ1-1|TRBD1|.|TRBV27
CASRRTGESEAFF
TGTGCCAGCAGAAGAACAGGGGAATCTGAAGCTTTCTTT